The rows below give T cell receptor beta chains drawn from one sample of a study of beta chain features in type 1 diabetes. The protocol was immunoSEQ multiplex PCR, while the TCRdb copy is restricted to in-frame clones and leaves out a portion. Among 250,000 to 400,000 clones listed, around 15% were seen once. Source material: central memory CD4+ T cells from blood. Source of these receptors: a man aged 25 to 40 in good health. CDR3s leave out the opening cysteine and the closing phenylalanine or tryptophan.

13	TRBV4-3	TRBJ1-6	ASSQEGNWDSPLH
11	TRBV11-3	TRBJ1-2	ASSPRQAYGYT
15	TRBV9	TRBJ2-1	ASSESGIGAGGAEQF
12	TRBV19	TRBJ2-3	ASMDRASTDTQY
13	TRBV4-3	TRBJ1-4	ASSQAPRGNEKLF
12	TRBV9	TRBJ2-1	ASKRGSSYNEQF
15	TRBV23-1	TRBJ2-3	ASSQPTSGRSTDTQY
12	TRBV7-9	TRBJ2-1	ASRILELGHEQF
12	TRBV12-5	TRBJ2-5	ARSSGGAEETQY
15	TRBV7-3	TRBJ2-3	ASSPPAGGGSTDTQY
13	TRBV9	TRBJ1-4	ASSAQGQGGEKLF
14	TRBV2	TRBJ1-2	ASSEEWGTGNGGYT
12	TRBV18	TRBJ2-7	ASSNTGRGYEQY
9	TRBV5-5	TRBJ1-1	ASSLLGQAF
14	TRBV25-1	TRBJ2-2	ASSDVGPGSLGELF
12	TRBV7-2	TRBJ1-5	ASSKGTVNQPQH
14	TRBV11-2	TRBJ1-6	ASSSAALQLNSPLH
14	TRBV9	TRBJ2-1	ASSSTSGGSRDEQF
12	TRBV28	TRBJ1-6	ASSFGGGNSPLH
13	TRBV7-2	TRBJ2-7	ASSPEGGRAYEQY